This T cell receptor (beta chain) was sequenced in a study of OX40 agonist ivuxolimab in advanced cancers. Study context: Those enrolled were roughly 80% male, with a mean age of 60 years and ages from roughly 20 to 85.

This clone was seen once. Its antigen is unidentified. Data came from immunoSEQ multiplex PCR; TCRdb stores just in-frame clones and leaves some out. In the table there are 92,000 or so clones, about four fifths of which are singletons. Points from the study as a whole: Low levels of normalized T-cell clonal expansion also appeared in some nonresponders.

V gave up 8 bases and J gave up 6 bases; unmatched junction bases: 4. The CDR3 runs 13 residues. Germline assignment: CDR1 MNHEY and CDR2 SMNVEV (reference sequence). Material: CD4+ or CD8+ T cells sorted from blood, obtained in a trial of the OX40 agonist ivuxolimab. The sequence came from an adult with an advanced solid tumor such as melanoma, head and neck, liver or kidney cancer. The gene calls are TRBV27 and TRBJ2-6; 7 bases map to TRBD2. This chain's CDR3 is CASGGGEANVLTF. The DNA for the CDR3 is TGTGCCAGCGGGGGGGGTGAGGCCAACGTCCTGACTTTC.